The clone carrying this TCR beta chain has just a few counts. The CDR3 length is 15 residues. J gave up 8 bases and V 0 bases, and 7 bases lay outside the gene matches. Looked up from germline, CDR1 is SGDLS and CDR2 is YYNGEE. The data derive from a study of sequential checkpoint blockade in melanoma. Study summary: Patients were randomized 1:1 to nivolumab-then-ipilimumab or ipilimumab-then-nivolumab first-line.

Treatment noted: randomized to nivolumab then ipilimumab (arm A) or the reverse (arm B). From thawed PBMCs, live CD3+CD8+ cells negative for CD19 and CD56 were sorted. Measured with immunoSEQ multiplex PCR; TCRdb has only the in-frame clones, and not every one. The data hold about 11,000 clones, with approximately 80% observed a single time. The TCR sequence derives from a human donor with melanoma. V usage is TRBV9 and J usage is TRBJ2-3; 9 nucleotides align to TRBD2. Sample: CD8+ T cells sorted from blood (inferred from file names), taken from a patient given nivolumab and ipilimumab in sequence. CDR3 sequence (DNA): TGTGCCAGCAGCGTAGTTAGCGGGAGTAAGGCTACGCAGTATTTT. Translating it yields CASSVVSGSKATQYF.